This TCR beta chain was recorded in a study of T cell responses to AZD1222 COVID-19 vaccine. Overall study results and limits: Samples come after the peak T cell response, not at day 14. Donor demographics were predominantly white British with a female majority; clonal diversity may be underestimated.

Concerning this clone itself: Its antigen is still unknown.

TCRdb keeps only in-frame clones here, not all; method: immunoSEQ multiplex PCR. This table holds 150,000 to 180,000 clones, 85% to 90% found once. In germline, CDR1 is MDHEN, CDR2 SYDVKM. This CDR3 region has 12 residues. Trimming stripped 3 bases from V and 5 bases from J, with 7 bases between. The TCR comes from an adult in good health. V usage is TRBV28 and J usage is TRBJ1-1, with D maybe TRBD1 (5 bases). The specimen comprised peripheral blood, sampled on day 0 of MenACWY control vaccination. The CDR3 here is CASSFEGTEAFF. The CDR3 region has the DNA TGTGCCAGCAGTTTCGAGGGGACTGAAGCTTTCTTT.